This T cell receptor (beta chain) came from a study of blood T cell repertoires in COVID-19. About the study: Sample material is recorded as cDNA or gDNA derived from T cells, B-cell-depleted T cells, or PBMCs.

Per the original methods: Using reference gene primer amplification, nucleated cell counts were estimated. Clones were read by immunoSEQ multiplex PCR, and TCRdb kept only the in-frame ones, dropping some. V, J and clone size were drawn from that table, and D and trimming were deduced from the DNA. The table records around 330,000 clones, 88% of them present only once. Per the germline V gene, CDR1 is SGHDT and CDR2 is YYEEEE. V was pared by 2 bases and J by 8 bases, with 11 bases between. CDR3 size: 14 residues. While infection was still active, Seattle patients were enrolled and then followed longitudinally.

The receptor's source is a woman in her 30s with COVID-19, enrolled during active disease. Sequencing used peripheral blood. The J gene is TRBJ1-6, the V gene TRBV5-6, with D possibly being TRBD1 (6 bases). The CDR3 loop reads CASSLTGYHSPLHF. DNA for the CDR3: TGTGCCAGCAGCTTAACAGGGTACCATTCACCCCTCCACTTT.